This T cell receptor beta chain stems from a study of blood T cell repertoires in COVID-19. At the level of the study: The origin of the acute and convalescent COVID-19 samples was the United States, Italy and Spain. Sample material is recorded as cDNA or gDNA derived from T cells, B-cell-depleted T cells, or PBMCs.

Germline-derived CDR1 and CDR2 are KGHSH and LQKENI. This CDR3 has 13 residues. The V end lost 3 bases, the J end lost 4 bases, and 9 bases lay between the germline ends. Per the original methods: Reference gene primer amplification gave nucleated cell count estimates. TCRdb's copy holds only in-frame clones and misses some; the assay was immunoSEQ multiplex PCR. Clone size and the V and J calls come from that table; the DNA yielded D and trimming. The data show around 130,000 clones, approximately 92% seen once. Sequenced material: peripheral blood. This chain uses TRBV18 with TRBJ1-1, with a weak D call TRBD1 (5 bases). This clonotype was obtained from a man between 65 and 85 years old with active or convalescent COVID-19. CDR3 in amino acids: CASSPVGGTEAFF. For the CDR3, the DNA is TGTGCCAGCTCACCCGTCGGGGGCACTGAAGCTTTCTTT.